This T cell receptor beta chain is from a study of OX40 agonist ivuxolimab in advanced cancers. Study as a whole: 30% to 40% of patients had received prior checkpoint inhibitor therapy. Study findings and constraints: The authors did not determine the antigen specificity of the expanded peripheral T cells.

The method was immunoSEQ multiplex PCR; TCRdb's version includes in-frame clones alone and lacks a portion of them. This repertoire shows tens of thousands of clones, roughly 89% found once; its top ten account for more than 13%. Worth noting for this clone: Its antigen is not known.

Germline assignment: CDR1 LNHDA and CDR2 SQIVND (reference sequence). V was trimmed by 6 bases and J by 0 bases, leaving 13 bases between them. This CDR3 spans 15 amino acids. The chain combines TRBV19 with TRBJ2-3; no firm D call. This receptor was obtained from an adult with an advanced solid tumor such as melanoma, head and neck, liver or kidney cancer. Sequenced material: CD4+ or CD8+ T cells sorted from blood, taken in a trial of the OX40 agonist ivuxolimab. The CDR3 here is CASRLSRVSTDTQYF. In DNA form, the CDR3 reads TGTGCCAGTAGGTTGTCTAGGGTTAGCACAGATACGCAGTATTTT.